The 4 T cell receptor beta chains below were found in one sample sequenced in a study of early T cells in non-severe SARS-CoV-2 infection listed by TCRdb under 2021. Library preparation used 5' RACE. Sequencing used a NextSeq 500. Starting from the raw public reads, TCRdb applied fastp trimming at Q25, assembled clones with MiXCR and retained in-frame beta chains. All rows with the same CDR3 protein become a single entry with the most common DNA and genes. The sample has about 86,000 distinct CDR3 sequences on record, approximately 15% of them singletons. Roughly 7% of the sample rests with the top ten. The sequenced sample consisted of whole blood. These receptors all stem from an adult who was a healthcare worker with PCR-confirmed SARS-CoV-2 infection or an uninfected control (not recorded which).

The chain carries TRBV5-1 and TRBJ2-7; D not certain. This CDR3 is built from 15 residues. Between the trimmed V and J ends, which lost 1 base and 2 bases, there was a span of 13 bases. Germline V gene lookup returns CDR1 SGHRS and CDR2 YFSETQ. CDR3 loop: CASSLSGAGPYEQYF. CDR3 coding DNA: TGCGCCAGCAGCTTGTCCGGCGCTGGACCCTACGAGCAGTACTTC.

This clonotype has a count of ten or more. The J gene is TRBJ1-2, the V gene TRBV21-1; the D call TRBD1 from the table was never checked on the DNA. TRBV21-1 is classified as a pseudogene. This CDR3 comprises 14 residues. The CDR3 spells CASSKGRGTDGYTF. As DNA, the CDR3 is TGTGCCAGCAGCAAAGGCAGGGGGACGGACGGCTACACCTTC.

This clonotype was detected only a few times. The chain has TRBV7-2 and TRBJ2-1; perhaps D is TRBD1 or TRBD2 (5 bases each). V gave up 3 bases and J gave up 0 bases, with 12 bases separating them. The CDR3 has 16 residues. The germline V gene encodes CDR1 SGHTA and CDR2 FQGNSA. CDR3 loop: CASSFQGTSSYNEQFF. CDR3 nucleotide sequence: TGTGCCAGCAGCTTTCAGGGAACTAGCTCCTACAATGAGCAGTTCTTC.

The V gene is TRBV29-1, the J gene TRBJ2-1; TRBD2 is a possible D gene (7 bases). CDR1 SQVTM and CDR2 ANQGSEA come from the germline V gene. The CDR3 is 14 residues long. Trimming cost V 0 bases and J 10 bases, with 16 bases left between them. CDR3: CSVEDRGGLGEQFF. The DNA for the CDR3 is TGCAGCGTTGAAGACAGGGGAGGGCTGGGAGAGCAGTTCTTC.